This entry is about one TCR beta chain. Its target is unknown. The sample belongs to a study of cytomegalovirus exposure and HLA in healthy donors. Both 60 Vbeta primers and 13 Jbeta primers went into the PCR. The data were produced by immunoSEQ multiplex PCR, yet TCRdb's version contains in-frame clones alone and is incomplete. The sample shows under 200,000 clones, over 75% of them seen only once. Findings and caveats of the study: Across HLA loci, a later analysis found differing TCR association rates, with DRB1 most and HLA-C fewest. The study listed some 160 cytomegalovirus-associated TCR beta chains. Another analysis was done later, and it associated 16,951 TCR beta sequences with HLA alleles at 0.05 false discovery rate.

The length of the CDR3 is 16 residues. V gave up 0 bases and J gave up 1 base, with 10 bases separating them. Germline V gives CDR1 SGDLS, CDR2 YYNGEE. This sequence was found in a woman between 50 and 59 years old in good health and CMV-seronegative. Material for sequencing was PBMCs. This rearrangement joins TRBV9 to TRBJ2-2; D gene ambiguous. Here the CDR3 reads CASSVVPRLNTGELFF. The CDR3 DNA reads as TGTGCCAGCAGCGTAGTTCCGAGACTGAACACCGGGGAGCTGTTTTTT.